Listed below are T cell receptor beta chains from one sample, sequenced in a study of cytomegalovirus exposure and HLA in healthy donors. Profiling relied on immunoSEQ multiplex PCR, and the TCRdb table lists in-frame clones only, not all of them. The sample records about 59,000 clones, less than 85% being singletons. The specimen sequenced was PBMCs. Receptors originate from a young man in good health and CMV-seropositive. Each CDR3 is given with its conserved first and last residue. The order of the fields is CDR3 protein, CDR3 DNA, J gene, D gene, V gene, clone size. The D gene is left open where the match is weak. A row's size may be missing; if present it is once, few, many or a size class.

CDR3: CASSYAGGGISYEQYF
DNA: TGTGCCAGCAGTTACGCCGGCGGGGGGATCTCCTACGAGCAGTACTTC
J: TRBJ2-7
D: TRBD2
V: TRBV6-5
size: .

CDR3: CAWRGRRGSYEQYF
DNA: TGTGCCTGGAGGGGGCGAAGGGGCTCCTACGAGCAGTACTTC
J: TRBJ2-7
D: .
V: TRBV30
size: few

CDR3: CASSPRRAIQPQHF
DNA: TGTGCCAGCAGCCCGAGGAGGGCAATTCAGCCCCAGCATTTT
J: TRBJ1-5
D: .
V: TRBV27
size: .

CDR3: CAWRGTGVYGYTF
DNA: TGTGCCTGGAGGGGGACAGGGGTTTATGGCTACACCTTC
J: TRBJ1-2
D: TRBD1
V: TRBV30
size: .

CDR3: CATSTATGRNYGYTF
DNA: TGTGCCACCAGCACCGCGACAGGGAGGAACTATGGCTACACCTTC
J: TRBJ1-2
D: TRBD1
V: TRBV15
size: .

CDR3: CASTGWLNTEAFF
DNA: TGTGCCAGCACCGGGTGGTTGAACACTGAAGCTTTCTTT
J: TRBJ1-1
D: .
V: TRBV5-6
size: few

CDR3: CASSSLGQEPYEQYF
DNA: TGTGCCAGCAGTTCCCTTGGGCAGGAACCCTACGAGCAGTACTTC
J: TRBJ2-7
D: .
V: TRBV28
size: .

CDR3: CASSLSGPQHEAFF
DNA: TGTGCCAGCAGTTTATCGGGGCCGCAACATGAAGCTTTCTTT
J: TRBJ1-1
D: .
V: TRBV27
size: .

CDR3: CASGPSGGARDTQYF
DNA: TGTGCCAGCGGTCCTAGCGGGGGGGCAAGAGATACGCAGTATTTT
J: TRBJ2-3
D: TRBD2
V: TRBV28
size: .

CDR3: CASSLGGLYQQETQYF
DNA: TGCGCCAGCAGCTTGGGCGGGCTGTACCAACAAGAGACCCAGTACTTC
J: TRBJ2-5
D: .
V: TRBV5-1
size: few

CDR3: CASSGDRGYEQYF
DNA: TGTGCCAGCAGCGGGGACAGGGGTTACGAGCAGTACTTC
J: TRBJ2-7
D: TRBD1
V: TRBV5-6
size: .

CDR3: CASSRTRAPYEQYF
DNA: TGTGCCAGCAGTCGGACAAGGGCCCCCTACGAGCAGTACTTC
J: TRBJ2-7
D: .
V: TRBV28
size: .

CDR3: CASSQEALVQPQHF
DNA: TGCGCCAGCAGCCAAGAGGCCTTGGTTCAGCCCCAGCATTTT
J: TRBJ1-5
D: .
V: TRBV4-1
size: .

CDR3: CASSLSGTGGNTQYF
DNA: TGTGCCAGCAGTTTATCTGGGACAGGGGGAAATACGCAGTATTTT
J: TRBJ2-3
D: TRBD1
V: TRBV27
size: .

CDR3: CAISGPIRGQYEQYF
DNA: TGTGCCATCAGTGGTCCGATCAGGGGGCAATACGAGCAGTACTTC
J: TRBJ2-7
D: TRBD1
V: TRBV10-3
size: .

CDR3: CASGTPTSYEQYF
DNA: TGTGCCAGCGGGACTCCAACCTCCTACGAGCAGTACTTC
J: TRBJ2-7
D: .
V: TRBV6-1
size: .

CDR3: CASSLFEQGVSPLHF
DNA: TGTGCCAGCAGCTTGTTTGAACAGGGAGTCTCGCCCCTCCACTTT
J: TRBJ1-6
D: .
V: TRBV5-6
size: .

CDR3: CASLPTGNTGELFF
DNA: TGTGCCAGCCTCCCAACAGGGAACACCGGGGAGCTGTTTTTT
J: TRBJ2-2
D: .
V: TRBV27
size: .

CDR3: CASSPNLSGGAGEKLFF
DNA: TGTGCCAGCTCACCAAACCTCAGCGGGGGGGCCGGTGAAAAACTGTTTTTT
J: TRBJ1-4
D: .
V: TRBV18
size: .

CDR3: CASSGGGGTHFF
DNA: TGTGCCAGCAGTGGAGGAGGAGGAACGCATTTCTTC
J: TRBJ2-1
D: .
V: TRBV6-1
size: .

CDR3: CASSQEGWRYEQYF
DNA: TGCGCCAGCAGCCAAGAGGGTTGGAGGTACGAGCAGTACTTC
J: TRBJ2-7
D: .
V: TRBV4-1
size: .

CDR3: CASRRGNSPLHF
DNA: TGTGCCAGCAGGCGGGGAAATTCACCCCTCCACTTT
J: TRBJ1-6
D: .
V: TRBV2
size: .

CDR3: CASRSSGSLTEQYF
DNA: TGTGCCAGCAGGTCTTCGGGGAGTCTGACGGAGCAGTACTTC
J: TRBJ2-7
D: .
V: TRBV27
size: .

CDR3: CASSYHVAAGGVTDTQYF
DNA: TGTGCCAGCAGCTACCACGTAGCGGCGGGGGGGGTCACAGATACGCAGTATTTT
J: TRBJ2-3
D: TRBD2
V: TRBV7-2
size: .

CDR3: CASSLCRLADYYEQYF
DNA: TGTGCCAGCAGCTTATGCCGACTAGCTGATTACTACGAGCAGTACTTC
J: TRBJ2-7
D: TRBD2
V: TRBV7-3
size: .

CDR3: CASSAGTGDYEQYF
DNA: TGCGCCAGCAGCGCCGGGACAGGCGACTACGAGCAGTACTTC
J: TRBJ2-7
D: TRBD1
V: TRBV5-1
size: once

CDR3: CAWATGPEAFF
DNA: TGTGCCTGGGCCACAGGCCCTGAAGCTTTCTTT
J: TRBJ1-1
D: .
V: TRBV30
size: few